The next 17 T cell receptor beta chains were all read from a single sample in a study of cytomegalovirus exposure and HLA in healthy donors. This PCR relied on a set of 60 Vbeta primers and 13 Jbeta primers. Here immunoSEQ multiplex PCR was the method, and the copy in TCRdb shows in-frame clones only, minus some. The sample holds around 200,000 clones, about 80% seen once. Sequencing used PBMCs. The receptors stem from a boy aged 5-17 years in good health and CMV-seronegative.

The V and J genes are TRBV9 and TRBJ2-7; 10 bases are shared with TRBD1. V lost 4 bases and J lost 7; bases outside the gene matches: 14. Per the germline V gene, CDR1 is SGDLS and CDR2 is YYNGEE. The CDR3 contains 16 residues. The CDR3 DNA reads as TGTGCCAGCAGCTCCAAACCGGGACAGGGGTCGAGGGAGCAGTACTTC. The encoded protein is CASSSKPGQGSREQYF.

This sequence joins TRBV7-2 and TRBJ2-7; TRBD2 matches at 8 bases. Unmatched junction bases numbered 12, after V lost 7 bases and J lost 1 base. The CDR3 has 16 residues. In germline, CDR1 is SGHTA, CDR2 FQGNSA. Here the CDR3 reads CASTLSPSGGSYEQYF. In DNA, the CDR3 is TGTGCCAGCACCCTATCACCCAGCGGGGGTTCCTACGAGCAGTACTTC. Supplemented by reference TRBV7-2 and TRBJ2-7, the full variable domain reads GAGVSQSPSNKVTEKGKDVELRCDPISGHTALYWYRQSLGQGLEFLIYFQGNSAPDKSGLPSDRFSAERTGGSVSTLTIQRTQQEDSAVYLCASTLSPSGGSYEQYFGPGTRLTVT.

The chain combines TRBV28 with TRBJ1-5; a weak D match, TRBD1 (6 bases). This CDR3 spans 14 amino acids. The germline V and J ends were trimmed by 7 bases and 4 bases, with 14 bases remaining between them. CDR1 is MDHEN and CDR2 is SYDVKM in the germline V gene. DNA for the CDR3: TGTGCCAGCAACCGACAGGTAGGAAATCAGCCCCAGCATTTT. It translates to CASNRQVGNQPQHF.

The genes are TRBV5-1 and TRBJ2-5; 14 nucleotides agree with TRBD2. The V and J ends lost 4 bases and 2 bases, in that order; junction bases with no gene match: 7. From germline, CDR1 is SGHRS and CDR2 YFSETQ. The CDR3 is made up of 17 amino acids. The CDR3, as DNA: TGCGCCAGCAGCCTGGGACTAGCGGGAGTATATCAAGAGACCCAGTACTTC. The encoded protein is CASSLGLAGVYQETQYF.

The chain employs TRBV5-1 and TRBJ2-5; 8 nucleotides match TRBD2. Germline CDR1 is SGHRS and CDR2 is YFSETQ. The V gene end was trimmed by 2 bases and the J gene end by 4 bases; junction bases not matched to a gene: 10. The CDR3 is made up of 16 amino acids. Here the CDR3 DNA reads TGCGCCAGCAGCTTAACGGGAGGGCCTCCGGCAGAGACCCAGTACTTC. Residues: CASSLTGGPPAETQYF.

This rearrangement joins TRBV10-3 to TRBJ2-7; TRBD1 agrees at 9 bases. Looked up from germline, CDR1 is ENHRY and CDR2 is SYGVKD. The CDR3 is made up of 15 amino acids. V shed 2 bases, J shed 5 bases, and the junction held 7 bases outside the gene matches. The CDR3 coding sequence is TGTGCCATCAGTGAGCGGACAGGGGCGTCCCACGAGCAGTACTTC. This gives the protein CAISERTGASHEQYF.

V and J are TRBV4-2 and TRBJ1-2; D is ambiguous. There are 15 residues in the CDR3. The ends were cut back, 1 base at V and 3 bases at J, with 12 bases in the middle. Germline V gene lookup returns CDR1 LGHNA and CDR2 YNFKEQ. Written as DNA, the CDR3 is TGTGCCAGCAGCCAAGCTCCCCGGGATTACTATGGCTACACCTTC. Its protein product is CASSQAPRDYYGYTF.

The chain couples TRBV11-2 to TRBJ2-3; perhaps D is TRBD1 or TRBD2 (5 bases each). In germline, CDR1 is SGHAT, CDR2 FQNNGV. Trimming stripped 5 bases from V and 0 bases from J, with 12 bases between. The CDR3 length is 15 residues. CDR3 sequence (DNA): TGTGCCAGCAGCATAGGGGCGGGTAGCACAGATACGCAGTATTTT. This gives the protein CASSIGAGSTDTQYF. The full variable domain, in which reference TRBV11-2 and TRBJ2-3 provide the parts outside the CDR3, is EAGVAQSPRYKIIEKRQSVAFWCNPISGHATLYWYQQILGQGPKLLIQFQNNGVVDDSQLPKDRFSAERLKGVDSTLKIQPAKLEDSAVYLCASSIGAGSTDTQYFGPGTRLTVL.

This clone was recorded only once. J is TRBJ2-1 and V is TRBV4-3; 9 bases line up with TRBD2. Germline V gene lookup returns CDR1 LGHNA and CDR2 YSLEER. With 5 bases clipped from V and 0 bases from J, the junction kept 20 bases outside the gene matches. The CDR3 covers 21 residues. CDR3 sequence: CASSSFSGSFDTWSSYNEQFF. The CDR3 DNA reads as TGCGCCAGCAGCTCTTTTAGCGGGAGTTTTGACACATGGAGCTCCTACAATGAGCAGTTCTTC.

The rearrangement links TRBV19 to TRBJ1-1; D may be TRBD1 (5 bases). The CDR3 loop spans 14 amino acids. V lost 6 bases and J 3 bases, leaving 14 bases between the germline ends. Germline V lookup: CDR1 LNHDA, CDR2 SQIVND (reference sequence). The CDR3 region has the DNA TGTGCCAGTAGAGCGGGAGGGGTTTACACTGAAGCTTTCTTT. Its protein is CASRAGGVYTEAFF. The full variable domain, in which reference TRBV19 and TRBJ1-1 provide the parts outside the CDR3, is DGGITQSPKYLFRKEGQNVTLSCEQNLNHDAMYWYRQDPGQGLRLIYYSQIVNDFQKGDIAEGYSVSREKKESFPLTVTSAQKNPTAFYLCASRAGGVYTEAFFGQGTRLTVV.

This clone occurred a few times. CDR3 protein: CASSYKGSNTGELFF. Written as DNA, the CDR3 is TGTGCCAGCAGTTACAAGGGGTCGAACACCGGGGAGCTGTTTTTT. The V gene is TRBV6-6, the J gene TRBJ2-2; D may be TRBD1 (5 bases). Germline V gene data show CDR1 as MNHNY and CDR2 as SVGAGI (reference sequence). This CDR3 has 15 amino acids. Trimming removed 2 bases from V and 0 bases from J, with 7 bases in between.

V gene TRBV5-1 combines with J gene TRBJ2-3, with 8 nucleotides matching TRBD2. The junction had 10 bases not matched to a gene; V was cut back by 0 bases and J by 4 bases. Germline CDR1 reads SGHRS; CDR2 reads YFSETQ. The CDR3 has 17 residues. For the CDR3, the DNA is TGCGCCAGCAGCTTGGAATTTCGGGGGGGTTGGGCAGATACGCAGTATTTT. Protein product: CASSLEFRGGWADTQYF.

This clone has a handful of counts. This rearrangement joins TRBV5-4 to TRBJ2-7; 8 bases are shared with TRBD1. CDR1 is SGHNT and CDR2 is YYREEE in the germline V gene (reference sequence). This CDR3 has 15 residues. The junction had 6 bases not matched to a gene; V was cut back by 3 bases and J by 1 base. CDR3 amino acids: CASSSEDRASYEQYF. As DNA, the CDR3 is TGTGCCAGCAGCTCGGAGGACAGGGCATCCTACGAGCAGTACTTC.

A single count supports this clone. The V call is TRBV18, the J call TRBJ2-2, with 12 bases aligning to TRBD2. This CDR3 region has 18 residues. V shed 1 base and J 0 bases; nucleotides not matched to a gene: 3. From germline, CDR1 is KGHSH and CDR2 LQKENI. CDR3: CASSPRTSGTTNTGELFF. The CDR3 coding sequence is TGTGCCAGCTCACCACGGACTAGCGGGACTACGAACACCGGGGAGCTGTTTTTT. Supplemented by reference TRBV18 and TRBJ2-2, the full variable domain reads NAGVMQNPRHLVRRRGQEARLRCSPMKGHSHVYWYRQLPEEGLKFMVYLQKENIIDESGMPKERFSAEFPKEGPSILRIQQVVRGDSAAYFCASSPRTSGTTNTGELFFGEGSRLTVL.

The chain joins TRBV30 to TRBJ1-4, with TRBD1 matching 8 bases. Germline V gives CDR1 GTSNPN, CDR2 SVGIG (reference sequence). The trim removed 0 bases at V and 2 bases at J, leaving 5 bases unmatched. The CDR3 length is 16 residues. The CDR3 is CAWSVLRQGTNEKLFF. CDR3 DNA: TGTGCCTGGAGTGTACTTCGACAGGGGACTAATGAAAAACTGTTTTTT.

The rearrangement links TRBV5-1 to TRBJ1-1, with 8 bases fitting TRBD1. This CDR3 has 15 residues. Germline V lookup: CDR1 SGHRS, CDR2 YFSETQ. V trimming: 0 bases; J trimming: 6 bases; junction bases outside the gene matches: 7. CDR3 in amino acids: CASSLADREAPEAFF. The CDR3 DNA is TGCGCCAGCAGCTTGGCGGACAGGGAAGCACCTGAAGCTTTCTTT.

The chain joins TRBV27 to TRBJ2-1; D unresolved. Per the germline V gene, CDR1 is MNHEY and CDR2 is SMNVEV (reference sequence). V shed 4 bases and J shed 1 base, with 11 bases lying between them. This CDR3 is 15 amino acids long. CDR3 nucleotide sequence: TGTGCCAGCAGTTATTCCCTAGAATCCTACAATGAGCAGTTCTTC. It translates to CASSYSLESYNEQFF.